The next 7 T cell receptor beta chains were all read from a single sample in a study of human T cells and chemical hapten exposure. Time point reported: patch test 1, 2 weeks after DPC sensitization. Treatment defined: therapeutic diphenylcyclopropenone sensitization with weekly scalp DPC. TCRdb recomputed calls from the RACE reads with MiXCR, one row per CDR3 protein. The sample yields approximately 70,000 distinct CDR3 sequences, 9.8% seen once. The sample consisted of whole blood, taken in connection with sensitization to the hapten diphenylcyclopropenone (DPC). The receptors derive from a woman in her thirties or forties with alopecia areata. Some clones in this sample may be carry-over from other donors' samples.

A few counts support this clonotype. The CDR3, as DNA: TGTGCCAGCAGCTTAGCGCAGCTAGGACAGGGAGCCTACGAGCAGTACTTC. It yields the protein CASSLAQLGQGAYEQYF. The chain has TRBV7-2 and TRBJ2-7; TRBD1 matches 8 bases. The CDR3 extends over 17 amino acids. Germline V gene sequence: CDR1 SGHTA, CDR2 FQGNSA. The junction had 9 bases not matched to a gene; V was cut back by 0 bases and J by 2 bases.

This chain connects TRBV7-8 to TRBJ2-5; D is unclear. The germline V and J ends were trimmed by 4 bases and 4 bases, with 13 bases remaining between them. This CDR3 contains 14 residues. Looked up from germline, CDR1 is SGHVS and CDR2 is FQNEAQ. This CDR3 reads CASSSDVGVETQYF. CDR3 sequence (DNA): TGTGCCAGCAGCTCGGATGTGGGCGTAGAGACCCAGTACTTC.

The V gene is TRBV11-3, the J gene TRBJ2-6; no firm D call. The CDR3 has 18 residues. The germline V gene encodes CDR1 SGHNT and CDR2 YENEEA. V was clipped by 4 bases and J by 0 bases, with 16 bases between them. CDR3 nucleotides: TGTGCCAGCAGCTCCGGACCGACAAGAAGCTCTGGGGCCAACGTCCTGACTTTC. Its protein product is CASSSGPTRSSGANVLTF.

This clonotype was seen at least ten times. The chain uses TRBV6-6 and TRBJ2-2; 7 positions agree with TRBD1. J was trimmed by 5 bases and V by 6 bases; bases with no gene match: 6. CDR1 MNHNY and CDR2 SVGAGI come from the germline V gene (reference sequence). CDR3 length: 14 amino acids. The chain's CDR3 is CASSRDRVTGELFF. The DNA of the CDR3 is TGTGCCAGCAGCCGAGACAGGGTTACCGGGGAGCTGTTTTTT.

J is TRBJ2-7 and V is TRBV6-2 or TRBV6-3; 7 bases agree with TRBD2. The germline V gene has CDR1 MNHEY and CDR2 SVGEGT. Trimming took 6 bases from V and 1 from J; bases not matched to a gene: 6. The CDR3 extends over 14 amino acids. CDR3 residues: CASSGRRGSYEQYF. The DNA of the CDR3 is TGTGCCAGCAGCGGGAGGAGGGGATCCTACGAGCAGTACTTC.

In its sample, this clonotype was seen many times. This chain joins TRBV27 and TRBJ2-3; D unresolved. Trimming took off 0 bases at V and 0 bases at J, with 4 bases between the two ends. This CDR3 region has 14 residues. Germline V gene sequence: CDR1 MNHEY, CDR2 SMNVEV (reference sequence). Here the CDR3 DNA reads TGTGCCAGCAGTTTATCTGACAGCACAGATACGCAGTATTTT. Protein product: CASSLSDSTDTQYF.

This clonotype was detected many times. The chain recombines TRBV2 with TRBJ2-7; D not resolved. The CDR3 runs to 14 residues. Trimming took 6 bases from V and 2 from J, leaving 14 bases between them. Germline V lookup: CDR1 SNHLY, CDR2 FYNNEI. The CDR3 nucleotides read TGTGCCAGCAGGATGTCCCCCGAGCCCTACGAGCAGTACTTC. As protein: CASRMSPEPYEQYF. Full variable domain (missing parts from reference TRBV2 and TRBJ2-7): EPEVTQTPSHQVTQMGQEVILRCVPISNHLYFYWYRQILGQKVEFLVSFYNNEISEKSEIFDDQFSVERPDGSNFTLKIRSTKLEDSAMYFCASRMSPEPYEQYFGPGTRLTVT.